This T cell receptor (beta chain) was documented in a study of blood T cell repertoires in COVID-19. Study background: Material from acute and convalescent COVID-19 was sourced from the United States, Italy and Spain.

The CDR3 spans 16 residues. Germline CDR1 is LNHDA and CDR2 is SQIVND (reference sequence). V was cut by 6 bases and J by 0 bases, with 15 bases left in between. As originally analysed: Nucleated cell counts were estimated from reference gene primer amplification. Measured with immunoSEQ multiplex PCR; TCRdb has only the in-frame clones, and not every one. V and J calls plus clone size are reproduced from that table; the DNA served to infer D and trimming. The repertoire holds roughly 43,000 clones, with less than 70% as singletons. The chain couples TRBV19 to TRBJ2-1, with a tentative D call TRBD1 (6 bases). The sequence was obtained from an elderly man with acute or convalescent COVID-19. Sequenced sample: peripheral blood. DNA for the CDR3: TGTGCCAGTAGGGCGAGGACAGATCGCTCCTACAATGAGCAGTTCTTC. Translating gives CASRARTDRSYNEQFF.